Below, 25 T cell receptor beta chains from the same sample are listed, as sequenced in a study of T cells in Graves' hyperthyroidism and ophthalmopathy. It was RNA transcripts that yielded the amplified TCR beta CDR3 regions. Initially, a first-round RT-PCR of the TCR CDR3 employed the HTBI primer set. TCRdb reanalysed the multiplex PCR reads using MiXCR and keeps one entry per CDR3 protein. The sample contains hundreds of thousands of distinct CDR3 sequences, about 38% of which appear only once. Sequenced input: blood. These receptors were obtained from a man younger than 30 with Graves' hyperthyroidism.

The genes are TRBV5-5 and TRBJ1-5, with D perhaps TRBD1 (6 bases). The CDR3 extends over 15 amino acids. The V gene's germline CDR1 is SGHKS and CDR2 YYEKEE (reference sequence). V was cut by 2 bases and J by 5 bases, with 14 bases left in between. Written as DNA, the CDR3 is TGTGCCAGCAGCTTTCAAACAGGGAACCATCAGCCCCAGCATTTT. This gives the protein CASSFQTGNHQPQHF.

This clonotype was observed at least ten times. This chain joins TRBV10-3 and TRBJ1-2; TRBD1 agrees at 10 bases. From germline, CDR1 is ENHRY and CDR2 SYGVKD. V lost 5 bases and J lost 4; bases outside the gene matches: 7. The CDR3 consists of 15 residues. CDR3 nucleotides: TGTGCCATCAGTTTCGACAGGGGGCGCTTCTATGGCTACACCTTC. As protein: CAISFDRGRFYGYTF.

The DNA for the CDR3 is TGTGCCAGCAGCGGGAGGACGGTCACCTACGAGCAGTACTTC. Protein sequence: CASSGRTVTYEQYF. The V and J genes are TRBV2 and TRBJ2-7, with 7 bases that match TRBD2. Germline CDR1 is SNHLY and CDR2 is FYNNEI. The trim removed 6 bases at V and 2 bases at J, leaving 7 bases unmatched. The CDR3 extends over 14 amino acids.

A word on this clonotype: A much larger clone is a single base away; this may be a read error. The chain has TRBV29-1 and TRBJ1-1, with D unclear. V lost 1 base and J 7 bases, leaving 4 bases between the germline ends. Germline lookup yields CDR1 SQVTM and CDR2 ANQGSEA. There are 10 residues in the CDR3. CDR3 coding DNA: TGCAGCGTTGAAGGGGTTGAAGCTTTCTTT. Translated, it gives CSVEGVEAFF.

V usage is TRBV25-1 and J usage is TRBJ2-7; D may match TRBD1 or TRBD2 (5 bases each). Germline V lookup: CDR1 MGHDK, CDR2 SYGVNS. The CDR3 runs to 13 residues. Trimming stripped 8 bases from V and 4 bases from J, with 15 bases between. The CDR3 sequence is CASGWDGVYEQYF. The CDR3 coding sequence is TGTGCCAGCGGCTGGGACGGGGTTTACGAGCAGTACTTC.

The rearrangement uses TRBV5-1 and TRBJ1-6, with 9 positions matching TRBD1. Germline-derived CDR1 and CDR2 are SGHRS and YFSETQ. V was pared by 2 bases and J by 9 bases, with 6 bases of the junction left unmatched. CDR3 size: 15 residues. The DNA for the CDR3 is TGCGCCAGCAGCTTAACCCCGGGACAGGGTTCACCCCTCCACTTT. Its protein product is CASSLTPGQGSPLHF.

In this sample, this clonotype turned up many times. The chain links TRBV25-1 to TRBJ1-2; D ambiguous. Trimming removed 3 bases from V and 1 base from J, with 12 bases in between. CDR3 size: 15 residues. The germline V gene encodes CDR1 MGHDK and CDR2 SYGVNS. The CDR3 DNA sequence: TGTGCCAGCAGTGACCCGGCTCGGGGTAACTATGGCTACACCTTC. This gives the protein CASSDPARGNYGYTF.

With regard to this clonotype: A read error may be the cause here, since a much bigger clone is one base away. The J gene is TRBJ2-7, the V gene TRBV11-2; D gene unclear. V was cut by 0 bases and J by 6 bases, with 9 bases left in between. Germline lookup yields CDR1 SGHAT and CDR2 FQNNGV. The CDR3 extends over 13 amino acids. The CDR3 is CASSLDRILEQYF. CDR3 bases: TGTGCCAGCAGCTTAGACAGAATCCTCGAGCAGTACTTC.

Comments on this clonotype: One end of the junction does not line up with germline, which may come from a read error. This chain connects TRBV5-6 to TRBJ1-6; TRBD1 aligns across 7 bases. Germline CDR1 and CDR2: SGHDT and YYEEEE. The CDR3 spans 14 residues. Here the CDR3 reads CASSVDRYNSPLHF. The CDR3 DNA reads TGTGCCAGCAGCGTGGACAGGTATAACTCACCCCTCCACTTT.

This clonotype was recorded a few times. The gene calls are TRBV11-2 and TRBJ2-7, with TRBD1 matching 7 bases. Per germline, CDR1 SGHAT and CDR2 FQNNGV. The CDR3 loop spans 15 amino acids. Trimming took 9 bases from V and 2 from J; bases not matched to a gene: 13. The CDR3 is CASSIRDSKPYEQYF. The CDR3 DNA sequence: TGTGCCAGTAGTATTCGGGACAGTAAACCCTACGAGCAGTACTTC.

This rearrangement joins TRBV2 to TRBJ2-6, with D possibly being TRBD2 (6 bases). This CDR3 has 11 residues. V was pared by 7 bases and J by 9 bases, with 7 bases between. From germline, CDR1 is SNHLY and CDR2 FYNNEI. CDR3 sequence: CASMEGNVLTF. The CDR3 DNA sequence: TGTGCCAGCATGGAGGGCAACGTCCTGACTTTC.

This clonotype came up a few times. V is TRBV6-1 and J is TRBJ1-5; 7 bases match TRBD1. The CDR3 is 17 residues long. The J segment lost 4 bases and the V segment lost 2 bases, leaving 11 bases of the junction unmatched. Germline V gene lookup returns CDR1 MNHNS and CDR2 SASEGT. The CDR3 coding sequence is TGTGCCAGCAGTGAAAGGGTTGGTGGCAGGGGGAATCAGCCCCAGCATTTT. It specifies CASSERVGGRGNQPQHF.

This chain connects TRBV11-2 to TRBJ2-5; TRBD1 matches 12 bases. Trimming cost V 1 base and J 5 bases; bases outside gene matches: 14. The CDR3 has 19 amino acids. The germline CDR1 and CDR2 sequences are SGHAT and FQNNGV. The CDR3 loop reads CASSLGANLGTGGNETQYF. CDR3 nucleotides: TGTGCCAGCAGCTTAGGGGCAAATCTCGGGACAGGGGGCAATGAGACCCAGTACTTC. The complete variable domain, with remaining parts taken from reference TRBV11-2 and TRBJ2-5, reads EAGVAQSPRYKIIEKRQSVAFWCNPISGHATLYWYQQILGQGPKLLIQFQNNGVVDDSQLPKDRFSAERLKGVDSTLKIQPAKLEDSAVYLCASSLGANLGTGGNETQYFGPGTRLLVL.

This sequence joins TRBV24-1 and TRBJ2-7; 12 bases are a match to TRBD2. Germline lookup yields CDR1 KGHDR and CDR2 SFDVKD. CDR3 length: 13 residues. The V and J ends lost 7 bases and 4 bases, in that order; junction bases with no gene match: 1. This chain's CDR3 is CATSTSGRYEQYF. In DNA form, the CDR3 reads TGTGCCACCAGCACTAGCGGGAGGTACGAGCAGTACTTC.

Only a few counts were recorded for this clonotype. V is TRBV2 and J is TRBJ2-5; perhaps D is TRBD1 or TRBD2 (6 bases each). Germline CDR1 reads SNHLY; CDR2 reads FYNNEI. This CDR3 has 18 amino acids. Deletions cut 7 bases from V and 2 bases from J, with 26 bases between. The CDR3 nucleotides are TGTGCCAGCACCGGAACCCGCTGGGGGGCGGGGATACAAGAGACCCAGTACTTC. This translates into CASTGTRWGAGIQETQYF. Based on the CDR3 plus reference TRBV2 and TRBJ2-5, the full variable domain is EPEVTQTPSHQVTQMGQEVILRCVPISNHLYFYWYRQILGQKVEFLVSFYNNEISEKSEIFDDQFSVERPDGSNFTLKIRSTKLEDSAMYFCASTGTRWGAGIQETQYFGPGTRLLVL.

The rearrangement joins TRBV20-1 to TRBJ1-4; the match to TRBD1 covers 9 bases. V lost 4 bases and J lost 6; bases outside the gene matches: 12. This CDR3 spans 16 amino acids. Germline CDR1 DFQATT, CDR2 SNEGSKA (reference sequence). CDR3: CSATGMTGGSDEKLFF. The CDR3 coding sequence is TGCAGTGCTACCGGGATGACAGGGGGATCGGATGAAAAACTGTTTTTT.

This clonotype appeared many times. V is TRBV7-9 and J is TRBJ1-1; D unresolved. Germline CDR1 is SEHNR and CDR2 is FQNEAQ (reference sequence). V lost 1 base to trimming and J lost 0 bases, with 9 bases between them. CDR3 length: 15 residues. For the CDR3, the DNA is TGTGCCAGCAGCTTAGTTTACAGCTTGAACACTGAAGCTTTCTTT. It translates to CASSLVYSLNTEAFF.

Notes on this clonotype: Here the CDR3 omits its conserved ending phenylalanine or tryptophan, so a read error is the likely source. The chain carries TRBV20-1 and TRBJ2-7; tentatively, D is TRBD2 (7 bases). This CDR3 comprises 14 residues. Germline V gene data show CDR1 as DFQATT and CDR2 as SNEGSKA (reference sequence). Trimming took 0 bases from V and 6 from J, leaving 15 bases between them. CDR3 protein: CSARDPSRGGEQYL. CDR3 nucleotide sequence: TGCAGTGCTAGAGATCCATCGAGGGGGGGCGAGCAGTACCTC.

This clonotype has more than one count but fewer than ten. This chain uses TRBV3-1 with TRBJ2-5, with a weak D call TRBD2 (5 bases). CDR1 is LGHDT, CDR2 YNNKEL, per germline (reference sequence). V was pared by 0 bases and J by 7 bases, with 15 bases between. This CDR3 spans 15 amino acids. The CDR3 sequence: CASSQDLGMGVTQYF. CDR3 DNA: TGTGCCAGCAGCCAAGATCTCGGGATGGGAGTGACCCAGTACTTC.

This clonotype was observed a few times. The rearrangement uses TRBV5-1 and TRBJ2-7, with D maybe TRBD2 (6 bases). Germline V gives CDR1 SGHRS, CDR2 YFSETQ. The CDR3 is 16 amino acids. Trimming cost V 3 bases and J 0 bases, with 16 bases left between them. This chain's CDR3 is CASSSSYSGNSYEQYF. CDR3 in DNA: TGCGCCAGCAGCTCCTCCTATAGCGGCAACTCCTACGAGCAGTACTTC. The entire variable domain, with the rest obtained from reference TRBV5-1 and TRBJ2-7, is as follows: KAGVTQTPRYLIKTRGQQVTLSCSPISGHRSVSWYQQTPGQGLQFLFEYFSETQRNKGNFPGRFSGRQFSNSRSEMNVSTLELGDSALYLCASSSSYSGNSYEQYFGPGTRLTVT.

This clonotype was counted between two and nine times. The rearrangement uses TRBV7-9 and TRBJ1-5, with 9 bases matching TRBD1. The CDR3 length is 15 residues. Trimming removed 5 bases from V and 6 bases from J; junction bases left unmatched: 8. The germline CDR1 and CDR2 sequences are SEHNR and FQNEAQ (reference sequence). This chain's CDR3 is CASSLGTGMIQPQHF. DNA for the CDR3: TGTGCCAGCAGCCTCGGGACAGGGATGATTCAGCCCCAGCATTTT.

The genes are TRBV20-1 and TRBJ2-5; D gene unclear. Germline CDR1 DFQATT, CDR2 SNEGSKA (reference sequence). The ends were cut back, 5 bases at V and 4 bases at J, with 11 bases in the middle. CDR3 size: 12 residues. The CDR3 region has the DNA TGCAGTGCTCCCCATAGAGGAGAGACCCAGTACTTC. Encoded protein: CSAPHRGETQYF.

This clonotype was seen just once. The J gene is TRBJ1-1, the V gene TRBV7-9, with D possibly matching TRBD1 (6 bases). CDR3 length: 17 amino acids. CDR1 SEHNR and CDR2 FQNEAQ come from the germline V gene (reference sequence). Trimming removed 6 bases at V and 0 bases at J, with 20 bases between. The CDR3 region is CASSLSKTGLMNTEAFF. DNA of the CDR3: TGTGCCAGCAGTTTATCGAAGACAGGACTCATGAACACTGAAGCTTTCTTT.

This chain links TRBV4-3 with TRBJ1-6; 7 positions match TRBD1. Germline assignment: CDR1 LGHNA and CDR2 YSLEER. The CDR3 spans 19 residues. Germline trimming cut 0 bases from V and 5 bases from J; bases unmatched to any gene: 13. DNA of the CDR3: TGCGCCAGCAGCCAAGATGCCCCCCAGGCAGGGGGTCATAATTCACCCCTCCACTTT. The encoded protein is CASSQDAPQAGGHNSPLHF.

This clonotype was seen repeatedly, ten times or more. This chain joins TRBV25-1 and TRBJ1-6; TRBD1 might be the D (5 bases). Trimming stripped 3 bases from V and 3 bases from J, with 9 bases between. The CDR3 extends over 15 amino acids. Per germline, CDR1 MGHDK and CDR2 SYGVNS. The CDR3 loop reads CASSDDSFYNSPLHF. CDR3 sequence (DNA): TGTGCCAGCAGTGACGACAGCTTCTATAATTCACCCCTCCACTTT.